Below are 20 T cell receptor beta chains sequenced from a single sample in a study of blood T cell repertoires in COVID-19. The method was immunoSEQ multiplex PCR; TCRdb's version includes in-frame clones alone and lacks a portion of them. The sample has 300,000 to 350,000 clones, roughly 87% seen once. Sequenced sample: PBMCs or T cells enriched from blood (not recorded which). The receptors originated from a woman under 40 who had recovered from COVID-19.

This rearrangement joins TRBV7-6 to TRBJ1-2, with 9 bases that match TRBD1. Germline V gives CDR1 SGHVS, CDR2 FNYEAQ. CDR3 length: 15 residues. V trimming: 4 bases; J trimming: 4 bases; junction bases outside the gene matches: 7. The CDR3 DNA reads TGTGCCAGCAGCTCCGGGACAGGGTCATTCTATGGCTACACCTTC. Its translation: CASSSGTGSFYGYTF.

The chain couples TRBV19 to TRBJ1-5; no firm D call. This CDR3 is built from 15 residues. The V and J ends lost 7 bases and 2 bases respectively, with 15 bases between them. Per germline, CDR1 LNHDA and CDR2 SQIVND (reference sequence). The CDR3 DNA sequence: TGTGCCAGTATCCCCCTGCATGGAGGCAATCAGCCCCAGCATTTT. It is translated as CASIPLHGGNQPQHF.

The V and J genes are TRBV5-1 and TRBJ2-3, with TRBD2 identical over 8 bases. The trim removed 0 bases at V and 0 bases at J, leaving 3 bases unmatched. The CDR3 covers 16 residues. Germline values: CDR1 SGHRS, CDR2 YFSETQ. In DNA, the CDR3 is TGCGCCAGCAGCTTGGGGTCTAGCGGGAGCACAGATACGCAGTATTTT. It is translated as CASSLGSSGSTDTQYF.

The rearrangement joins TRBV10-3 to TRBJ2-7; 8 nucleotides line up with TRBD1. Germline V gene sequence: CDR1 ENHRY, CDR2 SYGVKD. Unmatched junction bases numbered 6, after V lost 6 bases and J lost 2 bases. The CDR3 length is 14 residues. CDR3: CAISRDRNTYEQYF. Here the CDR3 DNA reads TGTGCCATCAGCCGGGACAGGAACACCTACGAGCAGTACTTC.

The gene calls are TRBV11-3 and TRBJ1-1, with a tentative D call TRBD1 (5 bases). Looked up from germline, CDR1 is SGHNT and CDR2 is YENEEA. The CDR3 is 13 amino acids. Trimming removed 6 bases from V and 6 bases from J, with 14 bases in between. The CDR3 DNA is TGTGCCAGCAGTTTCCGTTGGGGGGCTGAAGCTTTCTTT. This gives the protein CASSFRWGAEAFF.

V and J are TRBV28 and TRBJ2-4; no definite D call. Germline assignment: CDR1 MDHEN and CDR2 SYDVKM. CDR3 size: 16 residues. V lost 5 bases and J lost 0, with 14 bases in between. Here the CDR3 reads CASSPTDNIAKNIQYF. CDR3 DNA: TGTGCCAGCAGTCCGACCGACAACATAGCCAAAAACATTCAGTACTTC.

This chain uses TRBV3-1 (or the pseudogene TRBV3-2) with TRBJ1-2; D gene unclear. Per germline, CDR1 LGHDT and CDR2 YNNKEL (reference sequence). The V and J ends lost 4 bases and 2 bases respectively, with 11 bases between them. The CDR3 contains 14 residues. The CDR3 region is CASSPAGRNYGYTF. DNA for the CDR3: TGTGCCAGCAGCCCTGCCGGCAGGAACTATGGCTACACCTTC.

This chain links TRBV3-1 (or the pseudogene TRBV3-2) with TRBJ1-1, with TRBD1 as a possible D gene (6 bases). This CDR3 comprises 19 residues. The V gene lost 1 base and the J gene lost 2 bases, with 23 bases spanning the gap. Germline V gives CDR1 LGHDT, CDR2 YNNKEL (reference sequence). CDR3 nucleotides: TGTGCCAGCAGCCAAGTCCCTCCCAACAGGGTTAGGCCTAACACTGAAGCTTTCTTT. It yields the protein CASSQVPPNRVRPNTEAFF.

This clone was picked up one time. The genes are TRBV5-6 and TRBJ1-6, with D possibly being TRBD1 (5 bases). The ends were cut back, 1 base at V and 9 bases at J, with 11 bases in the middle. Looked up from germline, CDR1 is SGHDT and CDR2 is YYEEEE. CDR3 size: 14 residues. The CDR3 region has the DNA TGTGCCAGCAGCTTGACAGGCGCCACTTCACCCCTCCACTTT. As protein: CASSLTGATSPLHF.

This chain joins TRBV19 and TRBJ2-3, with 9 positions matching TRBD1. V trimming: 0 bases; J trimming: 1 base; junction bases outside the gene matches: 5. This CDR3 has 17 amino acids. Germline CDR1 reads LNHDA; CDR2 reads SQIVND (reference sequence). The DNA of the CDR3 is TGTGCCAGTAGTATAGATCGGGACAGGGACGGCACAGATACGCAGTATTTT. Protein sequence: CASSIDRDRDGTDTQYF.

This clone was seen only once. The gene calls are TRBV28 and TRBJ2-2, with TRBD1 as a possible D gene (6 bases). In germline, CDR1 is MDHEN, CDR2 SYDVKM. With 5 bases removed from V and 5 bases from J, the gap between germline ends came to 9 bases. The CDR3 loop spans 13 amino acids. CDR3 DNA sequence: TGTGCCAGCAGTCCCACAGGGACCGGGGAGCTGTTTTTT. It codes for CASSPTGTGELFF.

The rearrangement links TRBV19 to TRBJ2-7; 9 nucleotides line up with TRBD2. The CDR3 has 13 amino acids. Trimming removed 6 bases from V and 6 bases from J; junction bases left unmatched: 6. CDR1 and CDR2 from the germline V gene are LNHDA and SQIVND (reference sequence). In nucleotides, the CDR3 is TGTGCCAGTAGGGTGGGACTAGCAAGCGAGCAGTACTTC. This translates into CASRVGLASEQYF.

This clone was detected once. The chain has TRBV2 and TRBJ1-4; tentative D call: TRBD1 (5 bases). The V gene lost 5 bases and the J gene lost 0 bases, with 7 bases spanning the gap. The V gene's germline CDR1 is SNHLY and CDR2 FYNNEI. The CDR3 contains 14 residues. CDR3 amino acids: CASSRQSTNEKLFF. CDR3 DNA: TGTGCCAGCAGTCGACAGTCAACTAATGAAAAACTGTTTTTT.

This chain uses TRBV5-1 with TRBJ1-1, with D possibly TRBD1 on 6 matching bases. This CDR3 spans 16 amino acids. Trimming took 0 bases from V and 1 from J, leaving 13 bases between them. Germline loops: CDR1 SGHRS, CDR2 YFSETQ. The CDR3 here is CASSLVGGHANTEAFF. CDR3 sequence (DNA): TGCGCCAGCAGCTTGGTAGGGGGACACGCGAACACTGAAGCTTTCTTT.

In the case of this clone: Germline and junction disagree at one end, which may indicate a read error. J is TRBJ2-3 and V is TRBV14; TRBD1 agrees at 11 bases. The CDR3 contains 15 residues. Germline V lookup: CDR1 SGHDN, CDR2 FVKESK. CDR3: CASSQTGQGVDTQYF. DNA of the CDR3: TGTGCCAGCAGCCAAACGGGACAGGGGGTAGATACACAGTATTTT.

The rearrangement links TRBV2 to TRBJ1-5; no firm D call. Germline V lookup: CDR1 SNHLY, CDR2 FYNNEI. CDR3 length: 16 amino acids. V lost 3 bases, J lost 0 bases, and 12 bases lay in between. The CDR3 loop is CASSDGHKYSNQPQHF. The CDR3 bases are TGTGCCAGCAGTGATGGGCATAAATATAGCAATCAGCCCCAGCATTTT.

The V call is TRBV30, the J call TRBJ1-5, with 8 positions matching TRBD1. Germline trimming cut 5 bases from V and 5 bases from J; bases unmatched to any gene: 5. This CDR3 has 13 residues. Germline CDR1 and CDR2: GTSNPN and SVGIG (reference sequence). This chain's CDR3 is CAWRAGGDQPQHF. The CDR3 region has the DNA TGTGCCTGGCGGGCAGGGGGCGATCAGCCCCAGCATTTT.

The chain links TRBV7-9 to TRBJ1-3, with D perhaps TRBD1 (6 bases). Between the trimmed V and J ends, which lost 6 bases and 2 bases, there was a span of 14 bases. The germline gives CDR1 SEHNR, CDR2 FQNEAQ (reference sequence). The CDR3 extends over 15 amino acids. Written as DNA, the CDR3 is TGTGCCAGCAGTCCCTATGACAGGACTGGAAACACCATATATTTT. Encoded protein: CASSPYDRTGNTIYF.

This chain's CDR3 is CASSSQGRGDTEAFF. DNA of the CDR3: TGTGCCAGCAGCTCCCAAGGTCGCGGGGACACTGAAGCTTTCTTT. This sequence joins TRBV6-5 and TRBJ1-1; D is unresolved. The V and J ends lost 6 bases and 3 bases respectively, with 17 bases between them. The CDR3 length is 15 residues. CDR1 is MNHEY, CDR2 SVGAGI, per germline.

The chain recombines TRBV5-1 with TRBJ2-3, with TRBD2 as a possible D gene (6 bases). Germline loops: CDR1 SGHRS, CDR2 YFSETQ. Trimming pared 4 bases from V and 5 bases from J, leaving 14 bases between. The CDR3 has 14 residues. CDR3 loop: CASSPRDSGDTQYF. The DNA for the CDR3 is TGCGCCAGCAGCCCTCGGGACTCTGGAGATACGCAGTATTTT.